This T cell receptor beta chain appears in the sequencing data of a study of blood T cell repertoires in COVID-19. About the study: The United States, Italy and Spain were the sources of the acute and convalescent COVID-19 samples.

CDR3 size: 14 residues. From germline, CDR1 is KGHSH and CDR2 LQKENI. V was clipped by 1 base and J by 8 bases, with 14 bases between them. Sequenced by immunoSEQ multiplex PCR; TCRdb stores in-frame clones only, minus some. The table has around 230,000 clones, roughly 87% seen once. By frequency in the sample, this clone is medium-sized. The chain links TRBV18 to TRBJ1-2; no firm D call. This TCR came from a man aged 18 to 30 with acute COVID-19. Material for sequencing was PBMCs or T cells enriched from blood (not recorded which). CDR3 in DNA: TGTGCCAGCTCACCACGCGGTTCCCGAGAGGGCTACACCTTC. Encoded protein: CASSPRGSREGYTF.